The 13 T cell receptor beta chains reported below all come from one sample, sequenced in a study of T cells in Graves' hyperthyroidism and ophthalmopathy. Amplification of TCR beta CDR3 regions was performed using RNA transcripts as template. The TCR CDR3 was amplified in a first-round RT-PCR using the HTBI primer set. TCRdb passed the multiplex PCR reads through MiXCR, listing each CDR3 protein once. In the table there are about 640,000 distinct CDR3 sequences, around 21% of which are singletons. The specimen sequenced was blood. Receptors were obtained from a man aged 25 to 40 with Graves' ophthalmopathy.

The V and J genes are TRBV27 and TRBJ2-1; D is unclear. The CDR3 is 14 residues long. The ends were cut back, 1 base at V and 6 bases at J, with 10 bases in the middle. Germline-derived CDR1 and CDR2 are MNHEY and SMNVEV (reference sequence). The CDR3 loop reads CASSLWPGRNEQFF. CDR3 in DNA: TGTGCCAGCAGTTTATGGCCGGGTCGCAATGAGCAGTTCTTC.

This clonotype was picked up many times. The chain joins TRBV6-2 or TRBV6-3 to TRBJ2-7; TRBD1 might be the D (6 bases). CDR1 and CDR2 (germline): MNHEY, SVGEGT. V was trimmed by 0 bases and J by 3 bases, leaving 9 bases between them. CDR3 length: 14 residues. The CDR3 DNA follows: TGTGCCAGCAGTTACTCAGGACAGCTCTACGAGCAGTACTTC. This codes for CASSYSGQLYEQYF.

V and J are TRBV9 and TRBJ2-5; 7 bases line up with TRBD2. The CDR3 covers 14 residues. Trimming at V came to 3 bases and at J to 5 bases, leaving 7 bases not matched to a gene. Germline V gene data show CDR1 as SGDLS and CDR2 as YYNGEE. The CDR3 DNA follows: TGTGCCAGCAGCGCCCACCTAGCGGATGAGACCCAGTACTTC. It yields the protein CASSAHLADETQYF.

This clonotype was counted ten times or more. The CDR3 DNA sequence: TGTGCCAGCAGGGGGGGGGAACTAGCGGGAGCGTACAATGAGCAGTTCTTC. It yields the protein CASRGGELAGAYNEQFF. The chain carries TRBV7-9 and TRBJ2-1; the match to TRBD2 covers 11 bases. This CDR3 is 17 amino acids long. The junction had 11 bases not matched to a gene; V was cut back by 6 bases and J by 4 bases. The V gene's germline CDR1 is SEHNR and CDR2 FQNEAQ (reference sequence).

This clonotype has more than one count but fewer than ten. The chain has TRBV4-2 and TRBJ2-3; TRBD2 matches at 11 bases. The CDR3 extends over 17 amino acids. V trimming: 0 bases; J trimming: 4 bases; junction bases outside the gene matches: 6. Germline lookup yields CDR1 LGHNA and CDR2 YNFKEQ. The CDR3 here is CASSQDPLAGDPDTQYF. DNA of the CDR3: TGTGCCAGCAGCCAAGACCCACTAGCGGGAGATCCAGATACGCAGTATTTT.

On this clonotype: Relative to the germline gene, one junction end is altered; a read error may explain this. The J gene is TRBJ1-3, the V gene TRBV11-1, with a tentative D call TRBD1 (6 bases). CDR1 and CDR2 (germline): SGHAT, FQDESV (reference sequence). CDR3 length equals 16 residues. The CDR3 sequence: CASSLAGGARGNTIYF. CDR3 DNA: TGCGCCAGCAGCTTGGCCGGGGGGGCGCGTGGAAACACCATATATTTT.

At least ten counts were recorded for this clonotype. The chain recombines TRBV3-1 with TRBJ2-1, with TRBD2 identical over 14 bases. Trimming removed 10 bases from V and 2 bases from J; junction bases left unmatched: 10. Germline V gene lookup returns CDR1 LGHDT and CDR2 YNNKEL (reference sequence). CDR3 length: 17 residues. The CDR3 region has the DNA TGTGCCATCCCAAAGACTAGCGGGAGGGGCCCCTACAATGAGCAGTTCTTC. It encodes CAIPKTSGRGPYNEQFF.

This clonotype was recorded many times. The chain recombines TRBV28 with TRBJ2-7; no firm D call. Trimming took 5 bases from V and 9 from J, leaving 14 bases between them. Germline V CDR1 and CDR2: MDHEN, SYDVKM. This CDR3 is built from 12 residues. CDR3 DNA: TGTGCCAGCAGTCCACAGCTACGAGGGCAGTACTTC. Translating gives CASSPQLRGQYF.

This clonotype was seen only a few times. This chain links TRBV27 with TRBJ2-1; 8 nucleotides match TRBD2. The CDR3 covers 15 residues. Germline assignment: CDR1 MNHEY and CDR2 SMNVEV (reference sequence). The V and J ends lost 5 bases and 5 bases, in that order; junction bases with no gene match: 8. The chain's CDR3 is CASSHLSGTNNEQFF. The CDR3, as DNA: TGTGCCAGCAGTCACCTTAGCGGGACCAACAATGAGCAGTTCTTC.

This clonotype showed up many times. The chain uses TRBV30 and TRBJ1-1; D not resolved. Germline V lookup: CDR1 GTSNPN, CDR2 SVGIG (reference sequence). The V gene lost 3 bases and the J gene lost 4 bases, with 12 bases spanning the gap. The CDR3 runs to 13 residues. The CDR3 spells CAWRHQVSTEAFF. DNA of the CDR3: TGTGCCTGGAGACATCAAGTAAGCACTGAAGCTTTCTTT.

This clonotype has a count of ten or more. The DNA for the CDR3 is TGTGCCAGCAGCTTACAGGGTGGGAATGAGCAGTTCTTC. Residues: CASSLQGGNEQFF. The chain couples TRBV7-3 to TRBJ2-1; the D gene is possibly TRBD1 (5 bases). The CDR3 consists of 13 residues. In germline, CDR1 is SGHTA, CDR2 FQGTGA. V gave up 2 bases and J gave up 7 bases, with 9 bases separating them.

The chain uses TRBV3-1 and TRBJ2-7, with D unclear. CDR3 size: 15 residues. V shed 0 bases and J shed 3 bases, with 12 bases lying between them. Germline loops: CDR1 LGHDT, CDR2 YNNKEL (reference sequence). CDR3 nucleotides: TGTGCCAGCAGCCAAGATAGAGGAGCATACTACGAGCAGTACTTC. Its protein product is CASSQDRGAYYEQYF.

The chain has TRBV28 and TRBJ1-1; the match to TRBD1 covers 8 bases. V was clipped by 5 bases and J by 1 base; unmatched bases: 6. The CDR3 extends over 15 amino acids. Germline V gene lookup returns CDR1 MDHEN and CDR2 SYDVKM. DNA for the CDR3: TGTGCCAGCAGTAAGAGACAGGGGAGGAACACTGAAGCTTTCTTT. Its protein product is CASSKRQGRNTEAFF.